This TCR beta chain was recorded in a study of T-cell reconstitution after alpha-beta-depleted transplantation in children. Study findings and constraints: Reportedly, alpha-beta T cells present about two months post-transplant originated from several hundred expanded clones of graft origin.

A library of TCRbeta sequences, prepared with unique molecular identifiers, was generated. Via MiXCR, TCRdb re-called the PCR reads, giving one row per CDR3 protein. Of under 850,000 distinct CDR3 sequences listed, over 10% are singletons. Trimming shortened V by 1 base and J by 8 bases, and 18 bases separated the two germline ends. Germline V gene data show CDR1 as SEHNR and CDR2 as FQNEAQ (reference sequence). The CDR3 spans 16 residues. Turning to this clonotype: Its antigen is undetermined.

The clonotype originates from a girl aged 2 to 9 with congenital amegakaryocytic thrombocytopenia, due to receive a stem cell transplant. The sample here was PBMCs, taken before TCRalphabeta/CD19-depleted stem cell transplant. V and J are TRBV7-9 and TRBJ2-1, with TRBD2 as a possible D gene (6 bases). The CDR3 region is CASSLGLGSKRDEQFF. The CDR3 DNA reads as TGTGCCAGCAGCTTAGGACTAGGCTCTAAGAGGGATGAGCAGTTCTTC.